This TCR beta chain was sequenced during a study of blood T cell repertoires in COVID-19. On the study more broadly: Collection of acute and convalescent COVID-19 samples took place in the United States, Italy and Spain.

Sequenced by immunoSEQ multiplex PCR; TCRdb stores in-frame clones only, minus some. The table has 250,000 or so clones, roughly 90% seen once; the top ten hold around 10%. The CDR3 loop spans 14 amino acids. Trimming took off 0 bases at V and 7 bases at J, with 11 bases between the two ends. Germline loops: CDR1 SGHRS, CDR2 YFSETQ. In its sample, this clone was seen a few times. Donors were grouped by their self-reported clinical history. Recovered participants had two consecutive negative NP/OP PCR tests, healthcare professional clearance, or symptom resolution. The sequence came from a man aged 35 to 55 who had recovered from COVID-19. The chain joins TRBV5-1 to TRBJ1-5; D ambiguous. Sequences were obtained from PBMCs or T cells enriched from blood (not recorded which). CDR3 in amino acids: CASSLESGGQPQHF. The CDR3 bases are TGCGCCAGCAGCTTGGAATCTGGCGGGCAGCCCCAGCATTTT.